This T cell receptor beta chain came from a study of T cell repertoires in cytomegalovirus infection. This CDR3 comprises 16 residues. The V and J ends lost 1 base and 4 bases, in that order; junction bases with no gene match: 3. Per the germline V gene, CDR1 is MNHEY and CDR2 is SVGEGT. In TCRdb, the reads were re-called with MiXCR into one record per CDR3 protein. The sample includes 40,000 to 60,000 distinct CDR3 sequences, about a fifth of them seen just once. A word on this clonotype: Its antigen is still unknown.

The sequenced sample was CD8+ T cells from cultured PBMCs, obtained from culture after CMV antigen stimulation. The receptor's source is a human donor in good health (CMV status not recorded). Some clones in this sample may be carry-over from other donors' samples. The genes are TRBV6-2 or TRBV6-3 and TRBJ2-1; 11 bases align to TRBD2. DNA of the CDR3: TGTGCCAGCAGTTACTTAGCGGGAGGGTATTACAATGAGCAGTTCTTC. Translating it yields CASSYLAGGYYNEQFF.